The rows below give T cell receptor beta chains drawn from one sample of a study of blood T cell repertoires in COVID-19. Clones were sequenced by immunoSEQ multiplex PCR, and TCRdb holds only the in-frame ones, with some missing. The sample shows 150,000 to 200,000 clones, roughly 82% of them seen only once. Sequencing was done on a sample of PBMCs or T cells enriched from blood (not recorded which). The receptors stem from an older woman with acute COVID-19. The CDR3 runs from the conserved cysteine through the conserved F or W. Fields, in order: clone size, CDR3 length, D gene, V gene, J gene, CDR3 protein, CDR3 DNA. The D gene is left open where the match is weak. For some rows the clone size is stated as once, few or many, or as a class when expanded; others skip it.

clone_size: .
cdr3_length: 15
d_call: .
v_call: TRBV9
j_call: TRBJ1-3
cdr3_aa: CASSPPTQGGNTIYF
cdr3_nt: TGTGCCAGCAGCCCACCGACACAGGGAGGAAACACCATATATTTT

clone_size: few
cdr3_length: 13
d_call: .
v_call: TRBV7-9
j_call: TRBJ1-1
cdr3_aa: CASSSTSPAEAFF
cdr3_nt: TGTGCCAGCAGCTCAACTTCACCTGCGGAGGCTTTCTTT

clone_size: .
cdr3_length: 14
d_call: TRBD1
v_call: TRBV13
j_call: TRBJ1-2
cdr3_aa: CASSWGTGAYGYTF
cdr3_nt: TGTGCCAGCAGCTGGGGGACAGGGGCCTATGGCTACACCTTC

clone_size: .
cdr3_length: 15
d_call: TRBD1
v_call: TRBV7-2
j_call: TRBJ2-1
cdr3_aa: CASRLGGTGGNEQFF
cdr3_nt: TGTGCCAGCAGACTAGGGGGGACAGGGGGCAATGAGCAGTTCTTC

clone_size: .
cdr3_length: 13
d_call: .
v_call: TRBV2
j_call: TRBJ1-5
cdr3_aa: CASSASDSQPQHF
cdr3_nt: TGTGCCAGCAGTGCGAGCGACAGTCAGCCCCAGCATTTT

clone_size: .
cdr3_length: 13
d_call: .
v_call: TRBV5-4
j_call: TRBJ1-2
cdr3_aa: CASSPSEAFLYTF
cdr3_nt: TGTGCCAGCAGCCCATCAGAGGCCTTCCTCTACACCTTC

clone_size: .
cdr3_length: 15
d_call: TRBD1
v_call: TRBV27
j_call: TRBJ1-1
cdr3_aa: CASSLQPGGWTEAFF
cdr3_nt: TGTGCCAGCAGTCTCCAGCCAGGGGGTTGGACTGAAGCTTTCTTT

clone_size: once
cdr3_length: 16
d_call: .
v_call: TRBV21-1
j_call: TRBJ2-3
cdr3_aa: CASTLKGNISTDTQYF
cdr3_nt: TGTGCCAGCACCCTGAAGGGGAACATAAGCACAGATACGCAGTATTTT

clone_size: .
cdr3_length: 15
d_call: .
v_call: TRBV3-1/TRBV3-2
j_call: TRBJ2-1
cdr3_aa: CASSQARQGFHEQFF
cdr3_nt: TGTGCCAGCAGCCAAGCCCGGCAGGGGTTTCATGAGCAGTTCTTC

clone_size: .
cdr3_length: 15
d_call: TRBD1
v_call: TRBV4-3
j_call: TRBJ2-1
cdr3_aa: CASSQADRAWGEQFF
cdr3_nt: TGCGCCAGCAGCCAAGCAGACAGGGCATGGGGTGAGCAGTTCTTC

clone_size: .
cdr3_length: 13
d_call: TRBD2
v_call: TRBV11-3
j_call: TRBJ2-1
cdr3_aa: CASSLGLEREQFF
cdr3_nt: TGTGCCAGCAGCCTCGGACTAGAACGTGAGCAGTTCTTC

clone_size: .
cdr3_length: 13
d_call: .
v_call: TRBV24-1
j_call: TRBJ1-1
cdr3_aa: CATSEGADTEAFF
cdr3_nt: TGTGCCACCAGTGAGGGGGCGGACACTGAAGCTTTCTTT

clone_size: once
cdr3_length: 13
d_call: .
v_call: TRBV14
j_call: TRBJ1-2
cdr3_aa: CASSPTGSIGYTF
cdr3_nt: TGTGCCAGCAGCCCCACAGGGTCAATTGGCTACACCTTC

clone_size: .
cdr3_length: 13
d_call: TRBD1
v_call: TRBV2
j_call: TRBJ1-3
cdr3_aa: CARGGQGGNTIYF
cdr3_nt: TGTGCCCGGGGGGGACAGGGTGGAAACACCATATATTTT

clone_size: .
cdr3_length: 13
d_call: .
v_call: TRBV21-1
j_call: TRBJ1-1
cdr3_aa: CASSQGQGVKAFF
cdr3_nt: TGTGCCAGCAGCCAGGGACAGGGCGTGAAAGCTTTCTTT

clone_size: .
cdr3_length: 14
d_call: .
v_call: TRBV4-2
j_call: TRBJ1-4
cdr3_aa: CASSPGTTNEKLFF
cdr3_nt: TGTGCCAGCAGCCCAGGAACAACTAATGAAAAACTGTTTTTT

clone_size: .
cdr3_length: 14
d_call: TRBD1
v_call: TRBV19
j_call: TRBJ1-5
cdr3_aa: CASSKGQAPLAQHF
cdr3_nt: TGTGCCAGTAGTAAGGGACAGGCACCTTTGGCCCAGCATTTT

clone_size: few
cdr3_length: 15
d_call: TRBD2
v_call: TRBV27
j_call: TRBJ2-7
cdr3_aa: CASSFRLAGGGEQYF
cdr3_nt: TGTGCCAGCAGTTTTAGACTAGCGGGAGGCGGCGAGCAGTACTTC

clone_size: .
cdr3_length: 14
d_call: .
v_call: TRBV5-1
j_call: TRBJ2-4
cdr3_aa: CASSLLAEQNIQYF
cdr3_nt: TGCGCCAGCAGCTTGTTGGCAGAACAAAACATTCAGTACTTC

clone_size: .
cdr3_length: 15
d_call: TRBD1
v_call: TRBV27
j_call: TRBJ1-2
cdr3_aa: CASSITVGQTYGYTF
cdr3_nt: TGTGCCAGCAGTATAACCGTGGGACAGACTTATGGCTACACCTTC

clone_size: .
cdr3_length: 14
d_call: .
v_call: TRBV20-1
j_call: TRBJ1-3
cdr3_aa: CSASRDIHGNTIYF
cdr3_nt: TGCAGTGCTAGTAGGGACATACATGGAAACACCATATATTTT

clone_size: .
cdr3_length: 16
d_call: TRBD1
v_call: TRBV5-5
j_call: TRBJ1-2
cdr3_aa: CASSPQGAGAVYGYTF
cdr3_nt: TGTGCCAGCAGCCCCCAGGGGGCAGGGGCTGTCTATGGCTACACCTTC

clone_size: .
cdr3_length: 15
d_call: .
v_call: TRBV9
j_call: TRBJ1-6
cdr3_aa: CASSVVAANNSPLHF
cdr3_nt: TGTGCCAGCAGCGTAGTGGCAGCGAATAATTCACCCCTCCACTTT

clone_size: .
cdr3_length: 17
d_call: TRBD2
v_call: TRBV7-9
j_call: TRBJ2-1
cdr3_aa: CASSSWTSGLIYNEQFF
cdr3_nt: TGTGCCAGCAGCTCCTGGACTAGCGGGCTCATCTACAATGAGCAGTTCTTC

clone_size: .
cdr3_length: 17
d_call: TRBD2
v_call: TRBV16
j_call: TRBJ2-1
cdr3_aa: CASSQYTASGGIHEQFF
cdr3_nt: TGTGCCAGCAGCCAATACACGGCTAGCGGGGGGATTCATGAGCAGTTCTTC

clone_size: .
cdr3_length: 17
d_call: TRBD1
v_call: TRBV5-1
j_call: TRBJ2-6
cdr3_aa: CASSPGQPTSGANVLTF
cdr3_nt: TGCGCCAGCAGCCCGGGACAGCCTACTTCTGGGGCCAACGTCCTGACTTTC

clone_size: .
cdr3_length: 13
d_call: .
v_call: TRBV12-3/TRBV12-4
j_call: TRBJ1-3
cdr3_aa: CASGGDSGNTIYF
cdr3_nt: TGTGCCAGCGGGGGGGACTCTGGAAACACCATATATTTT

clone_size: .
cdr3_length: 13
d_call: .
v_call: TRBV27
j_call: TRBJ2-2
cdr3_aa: CASSLWRDGELFF
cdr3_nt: TGTGCCAGCAGTTTATGGCGGGACGGGGAGCTGTTTTTT

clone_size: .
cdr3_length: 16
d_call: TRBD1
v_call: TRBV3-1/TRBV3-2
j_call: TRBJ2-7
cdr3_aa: CASSQRQGAFSYEQYF
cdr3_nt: TGTGCCAGCAGCCAACGGCAGGGGGCCTTCTCCTACGAGCAGTACTTC

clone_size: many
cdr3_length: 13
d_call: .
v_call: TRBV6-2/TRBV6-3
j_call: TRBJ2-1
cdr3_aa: CASSKTQYNEQFF
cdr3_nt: TGTGCCAGCAGTAAGACACAGTACAATGAGCAGTTCTTC

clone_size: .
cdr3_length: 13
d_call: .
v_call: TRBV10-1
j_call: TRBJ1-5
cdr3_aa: CASSDGQNQPQHF
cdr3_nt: TGCGCCAGCAGTGATGGGCAAAATCAGCCCCAGCATTTT

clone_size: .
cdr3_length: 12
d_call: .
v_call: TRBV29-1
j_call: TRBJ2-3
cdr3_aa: CSGKTATDTQYF
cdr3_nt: TGCAGCGGGAAGACAGCCACAGATACGCAGTATTTT

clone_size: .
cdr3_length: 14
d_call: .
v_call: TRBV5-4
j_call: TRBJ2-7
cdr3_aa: CASSLSREPNEQYF
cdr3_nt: TGTGCCAGCAGCTTAAGTCGGGAGCCAAACGAGCAGTACTTC

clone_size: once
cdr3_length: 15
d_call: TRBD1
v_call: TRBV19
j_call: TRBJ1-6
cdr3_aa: CASSRGQGEISPLHF
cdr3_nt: TGTGCCAGTAGTCGTGGACAGGGGGAGATTTCACCCCTCCACTTT

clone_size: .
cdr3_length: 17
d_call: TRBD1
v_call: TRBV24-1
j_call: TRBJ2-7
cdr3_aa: CATSTLADRGEPYEQYF
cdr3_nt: TGTGCCACCAGCACCCTCGCGGACAGGGGCGAACCTTACGAGCAGTACTTC

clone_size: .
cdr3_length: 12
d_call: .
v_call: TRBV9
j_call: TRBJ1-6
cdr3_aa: CASSMSNSPLHF
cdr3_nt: TGTGCCAGCAGCATGAGCAATTCACCCCTCCACTTT

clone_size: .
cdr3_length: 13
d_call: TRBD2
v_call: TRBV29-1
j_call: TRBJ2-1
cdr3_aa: CSVVEGGVVEQFF
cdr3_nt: TGCAGCGTTGTTGAGGGAGGGGTCGTTGAGCAGTTCTTC

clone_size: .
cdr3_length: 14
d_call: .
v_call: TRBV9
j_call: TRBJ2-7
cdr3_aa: CASSVRGEEDEQYF
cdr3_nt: TGTGCCAGCAGCGTACGAGGGGAGGAGGACGAGCAGTACTTC

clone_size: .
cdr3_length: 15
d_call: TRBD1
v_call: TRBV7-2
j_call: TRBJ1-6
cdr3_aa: CASSLGTGAGSPLHF
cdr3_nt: TGTGCCAGCAGCTTAGGTACAGGGGCGGGTTCACCCCTCCACTTT

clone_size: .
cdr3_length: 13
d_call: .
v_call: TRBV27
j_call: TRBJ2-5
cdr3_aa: CASGGALLETQYF
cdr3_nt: TGTGCCAGCGGGGGCGCATTATTGGAGACCCAGTACTTC

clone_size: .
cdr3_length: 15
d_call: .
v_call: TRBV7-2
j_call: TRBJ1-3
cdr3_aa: CASSLEGLGGNTIYF
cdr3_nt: TGTGCCAGCAGCTTAGAGGGGTTGGGTGGAAACACCATATATTTT

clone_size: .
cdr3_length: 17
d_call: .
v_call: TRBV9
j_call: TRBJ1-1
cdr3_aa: CASSVFSPTERRAEAFF
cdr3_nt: TGTGCCAGCAGCGTTTTCAGCCCGACAGAACGCAGGGCTGAAGCTTTCTTT

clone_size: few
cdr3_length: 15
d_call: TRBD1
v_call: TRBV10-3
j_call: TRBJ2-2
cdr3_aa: CAIRPGQGALGELFF
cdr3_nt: TGTGCCATTCGACCGGGACAGGGGGCGTTAGGGGAGCTGTTTTTT

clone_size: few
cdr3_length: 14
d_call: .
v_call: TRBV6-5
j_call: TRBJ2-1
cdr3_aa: CASRVGARTDEQFF
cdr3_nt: TGTGCCAGCAGGGTGGGGGCCAGGACTGATGAGCAGTTCTTC

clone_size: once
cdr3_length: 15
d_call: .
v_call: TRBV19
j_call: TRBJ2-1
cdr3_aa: CASSIGLGSLHEQFF
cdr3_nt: TGTGCCAGTAGTATAGGACTAGGGAGTCTTCATGAGCAGTTCTTC

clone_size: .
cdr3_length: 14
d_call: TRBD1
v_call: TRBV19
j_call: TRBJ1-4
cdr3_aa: CASSMVGRGEKLFF
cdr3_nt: TGTGCCAGTAGTATGGTGGGCAGGGGGGAAAAACTGTTTTTT

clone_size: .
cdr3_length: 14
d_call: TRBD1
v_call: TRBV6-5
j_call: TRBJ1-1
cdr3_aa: CASSEPGQGSEAFF
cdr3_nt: TGTGCCAGCTCAGAACCGGGACAGGGTTCGGAAGCTTTCTTT

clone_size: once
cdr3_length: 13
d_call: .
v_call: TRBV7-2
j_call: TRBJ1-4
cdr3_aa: CASSLAAGEKLFF
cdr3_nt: TGTGCCAGCAGCTTAGCAGCAGGCGAAAAACTGTTTTTT

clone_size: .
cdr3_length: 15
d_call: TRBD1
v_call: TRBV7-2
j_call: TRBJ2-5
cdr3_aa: CASSFPGQGRETQYF
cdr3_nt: TGTGCCAGCAGCTTTCCGGGACAGGGGAGGGAGACCCAGTACTTC

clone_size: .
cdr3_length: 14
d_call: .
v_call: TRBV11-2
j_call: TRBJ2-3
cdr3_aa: CASSQGGSSDTQYF
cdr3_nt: TGTGCCAGCAGCCAAGGGGGTAGCTCAGATACGCAGTATTTT

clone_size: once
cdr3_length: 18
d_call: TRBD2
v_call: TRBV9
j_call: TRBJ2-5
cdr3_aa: CASSAPRTTAGGKETQYF
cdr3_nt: TGTGCCAGCAGCGCACCCCGGACTACTGCGGGGGGGAAAGAGACCCAGTACTTC

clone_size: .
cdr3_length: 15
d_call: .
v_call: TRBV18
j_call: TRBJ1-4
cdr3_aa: CASSMEAGDAEKLFF
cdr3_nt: TGTGCCAGCTCAATGGAAGCGGGGGATGCTGAAAAACTGTTTTTT

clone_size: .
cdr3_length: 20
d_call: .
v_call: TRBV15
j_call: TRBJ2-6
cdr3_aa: CATSRDRVSLGGSGANVLTF
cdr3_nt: TGTGCCACCAGCAGAGATCGGGTCTCGTTGGGGGGCTCTGGGGCCAACGTCCTGACTTTC

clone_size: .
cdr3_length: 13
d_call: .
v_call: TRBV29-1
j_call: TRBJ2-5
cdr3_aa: CSVEDTGQETQYF
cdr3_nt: TGCAGCGTTGAAGATACAGGCCAAGAGACCCAGTACTTC

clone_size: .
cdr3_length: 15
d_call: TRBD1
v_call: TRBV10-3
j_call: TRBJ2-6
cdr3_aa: CAIGQGNSGANVLTF
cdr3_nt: TGTGCCATTGGACAGGGGAACTCTGGGGCCAACGTCCTGACTTTC

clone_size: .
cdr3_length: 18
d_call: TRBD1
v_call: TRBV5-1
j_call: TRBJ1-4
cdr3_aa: CASSLSPGQGASSEKLFF
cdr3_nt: TGCGCCAGCAGCTTGAGTCCGGGACAGGGGGCCTCGAGCGAAAAACTGTTTTTT